This TCR beta chain stems from a study of blood T cell repertoires in COVID-19. Data came from immunoSEQ multiplex PCR; TCRdb stores just in-frame clones and leaves some out. The data contain some 300,000 clones, around four fifths of them seen just once; the ten biggest clones take up around 4%. CDR3 size: 12 residues. Between the trimmed V and J ends, which lost 4 bases and 4 bases, there was a span of 7 bases. Germline V gives CDR1 SGHRS, CDR2 YFSETQ. In its sample, this clone was seen once. The chain has TRBV5-1 and TRBJ2-3; the D gene is possibly TRBD1 (6 bases). This TCR was recovered from a woman in her forties or fifties with active or convalescent COVID-19. What was sequenced was peripheral blood. The CDR3 protein is CASSHRADTQYF. The CDR3, as DNA: TGCGCCAGCAGCCACAGGGCAGATACGCAGTATTTT.